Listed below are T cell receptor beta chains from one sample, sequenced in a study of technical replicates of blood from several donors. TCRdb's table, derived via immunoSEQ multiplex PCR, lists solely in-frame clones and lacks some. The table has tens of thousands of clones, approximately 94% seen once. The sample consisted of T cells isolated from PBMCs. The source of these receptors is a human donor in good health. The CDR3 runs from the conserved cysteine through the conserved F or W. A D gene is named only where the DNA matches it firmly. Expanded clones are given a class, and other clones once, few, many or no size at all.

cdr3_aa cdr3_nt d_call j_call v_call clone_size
CASSLRSGANTGELFF TGCGCCAGCAGCCTTCGCTCAGGGGCGAACACCGGGGAGCTGTTTTTT . TRBJ2-2 TRBV4-1 .
CASSEGREGSTDTQYF TGTGCCAGCAGTGAAGGGCGGGAGGGAAGCACAGATACGCAGTATTTT TRBD2 TRBJ2-3 TRBV2 .
CASSYADGQGYEQFF TGTGCCAGCAGTTACGCCGATGGACAAGGGTATGAGCAGTTCTTC . TRBJ2-1 TRBV6-5 .
CASSLAGQAYEQYF TGTGCCAGCAGCTTAGCTGGACAGGCCTACGAGCAGTACTTC TRBD1 TRBJ2-7 TRBV11-1 .
CASSYGSLGTDTQYF TGTGCCAGCAGTTATGGGAGTCTCGGTACAGATACGCAGTATTTT . TRBJ2-3 TRBV27 .
CASSLSGTGDFRYGYTF TGTGCCAGCAGCCTCTCCGGGACAGGGGACTTTCGGTATGGCTACACCTTC TRBD1 TRBJ1-2 TRBV25-1 once
CSVGAGIGVNTEAFF TGCAGCGTTGGGGCAGGGATTGGGGTGAACACTGAAGCTTTCTTT . TRBJ1-1 TRBV29-1 .
CASSFNLAGVETQYF TGTGCCAGCAGCTTTAATCTAGCGGGAGTCGAGACCCAGTACTTC TRBD2 TRBJ2-5 TRBV5-4 .
CASSSGGGTEAFF TGTGCCAGCAGCTCAGGGGGAGGCACTGAAGCTTTCTTT TRBD1 TRBJ1-1 TRBV5-6 .
CASSWSSGNTIYF TGTGCCAGCAGCTGGAGCTCAGGAAACACCATATATTTT . TRBJ1-3 TRBV7-8 .
CASTPGQGLGNTIYF TGTGCCAGTACCCCGGGACAAGGGCTCGGAAACACCATATATTTT . TRBJ1-3 TRBV19 .
CASSLGGLTYEQYF TGTGCCAGCAGCTTGGGGGGGCTTACCTACGAGCAGTACTTC . TRBJ2-7 TRBV7-9 .
CAWSVQDTQYF TGTGCCTGGAGTGTACAGGATACGCAGTATTTT . TRBJ2-3 TRBV30 .
CASSYDRGIDEQYF TGTGCCAGCAGCTACGACAGGGGAATAGACGAGCAGTACTTC TRBD1 TRBJ2-7 TRBV7-2 .
CASRSLEAQETQYF TGTGCCAGCAGGTCGCTCGAGGCCCAAGAGACCCAGTACTTC . TRBJ2-5 TRBV2 .
CASSGLGNFYEQYF TGTGCCAGCAGCGGACTAGGAAACTTCTACGAGCAGTACTTC . TRBJ2-7 TRBV9 .
CASSLEGLAGLYEQYF TGCGCCAGCAGCTTGGAGGGTCTAGCGGGCCTCTACGAGCAGTACTTC TRBD2 TRBJ2-7 TRBV5-1 .
CASSFGQYYEQYF TGTGCCAGCAGCTTTGGACAGTACTACGAGCAGTACTTC . TRBJ2-7 TRBV5-6 .
CASSFQGLAAEQYF TGTGCCAGCAGCTTTCAGGGGTTGGCGGCCGAGCAGTACTTC . TRBJ2-7 TRBV5-4 once
CASSQGRFYGYTF TGTGCCAGCAGCCAAGGCAGGTTCTATGGCTACACCTTC . TRBJ1-2 TRBV14 .
CASSESHVQGYYTKQYF TGTGCCAGCAGTGAATCTCACGTACAGGGTTATTATACGAAGCAGTACTTC . TRBJ2-7 TRBV2 .
CASSEGASSYNEQFF TGTGCCAGCAGCGAGGGAGCGAGCTCCTACAATGAGCAGTTCTTC . TRBJ2-1 TRBV7-3 .
CASSVGTVSVNTEAFF TGTGCCAGCAGCGTAGGTACGGTATCGGTGAACACTGAAGCTTTCTTT . TRBJ1-1 TRBV9 .
CASSMISGGYTF TGTGCCAGTAGTATGATTTCCGGTGGCTACACCTTC . TRBJ1-2 TRBV19 .
CASRGQSENTEAFF TGTGCCAGCAGGGGACAGTCCGAGAACACTGAAGCTTTCTTT TRBD1 TRBJ1-1 TRBV19 .
CASSFEGPFYNEQFF TGTGCCAGCAGCTTCGAGGGTCCGTTCTACAATGAGCAGTTCTTC . TRBJ2-1 TRBV11-2 .
CSVDQRGNTGELFF TGCAGCGTTGACCAGCGGGGGAACACCGGGGAGCTGTTTTTT TRBD2 TRBJ2-2 TRBV29-1 .
CATTHGNTEAFF TGCGCCACTACGCACGGGAACACTGAAGCTTTCTTT . TRBJ1-1 TRBV4-3 .
CASSYGANYGYTF TGTGCCAGCAGTTACGGAGCTAACTATGGCTACACCTTC . TRBJ1-2 TRBV6-5 .
CASSAHERDFTDTQYF TGTGCCAGCAGCGCGCACGAGCGGGACTTCACAGATACGCAGTATTTT TRBD2 TRBJ2-3 TRBV5-5 .
CASSFPPTYNEQFF TGTGCCAGCAGCTTCCCTCCTACCTACAATGAGCAGTTCTTC . TRBJ2-1 TRBV7-2 .
CASSLDSSGTQYF TGCGCCAGCAGCTTGGACAGCTCTGGGACCCAGTACTTC . TRBJ2-5 TRBV5-1 .
CASSQEIGGAFTF TGTGCCAGCAGCCAAGAGATTGGAGGCGCCTTTACCTTC . TRBJ1-2 TRBV14 .
CAWGGGGGADTQYF TGTGCCTGGGGGGGCGGAGGCGGGGCAGATACGCAGTATTTT . TRBJ2-3 TRBV7-9 .
CASSTGTRNEKLFF TGTGCCAGCTCCACCGGGACAAGAAATGAAAAACTGTTTTTT . TRBJ1-4 TRBV18 few
CASERTGGVATNEKLFF TGTGCCAGCGAAAGGACAGGTGGTGTTGCAACTAATGAAAAACTGTTTTTT TRBD1 TRBJ1-4 TRBV25-1 .
CASRVWVQFF TGTGCCAGCAGGGTTTGGGTACAGTTCTTC . TRBJ2-1 TRBV5-3 .
CASSPERGLFF TGTGCCAGCTCACCTGAAAGGGGGCTGTTTTTT . TRBJ1-4 TRBV18 .
CASRLSLTGTGSTEAFF TGTGCCAGCCGACTTAGCCTTACCGGGACAGGGAGCACTGAAGCTTTCTTT TRBD1 TRBJ1-1 TRBV19 .
CASSFMNTGELFF TGTGCCAGCAGCTTCATGAACACCGGGGAGCTGTTTTTT . TRBJ2-2 TRBV7-6 .
CASSIYGRALHNEQFF TGTGCCAGTAGTATTTACGGGCGGGCGCTCCACAATGAGCAGTTCTTC . TRBJ2-1 TRBV19 .
CASSYSTGTRSYEQYF TGTGCCAGCAGTTACTCGACCGGGACTAGAAGTTACGAGCAGTACTTC TRBD2 TRBJ2-7 TRBV6-5 .
CASSRTGPSYNEQFF TGTGCCAGCAGTAGAACAGGACCGTCCTACAATGAGCAGTTCTTC . TRBJ2-1 TRBV27 .
CASISGLDTEAFF TGCGCCAGCATTTCAGGGCTCGACACTGAAGCTTTCTTT . TRBJ1-1 TRBV10-2 .
CASSIDAWSSYNEQFF TGTGCCAGTAGTATCGATGCGTGGAGCTCCTACAATGAGCAGTTCTTC . TRBJ2-1 TRBV19 .
CAWTRPGQAAGNTIYF TGTGCCTGGACTAGACCCGGACAGGCGGCTGGAAACACCATATATTTT TRBD1 TRBJ1-3 TRBV30 .
CASSSRRGRYEQYF TGTGCCAGCAGTTCTCGTCGTGGGCGCTACGAGCAGTACTTC . TRBJ2-7 TRBV6-5 .
CASSWLASYDIAYEQYF TGTGCCAGCAGTTGGTTAGCGTCATATGACATAGCCTACGAGCAGTACTTC . TRBJ2-7 TRBV27 .
CASSVVRSEQFF TGTGCCAGCAGCGTAGTAAGGAGTGAGCAGTTCTTC . TRBJ2-1 TRBV9 .
CASSFPDRTQETQYF TGTGCCAGCAGCTTCCCTGACAGGACCCAAGAGACCCAGTACTTC . TRBJ2-5 TRBV5-4 once
CASTSSPEAFF TGTGCCAGCACTAGTTCCCCTGAAGCTTTCTTT . TRBJ1-1 TRBV2 few
CASSLGLSLEQFF TGTGCCAGCAGCTTAGGTCTCAGTTTAGAGCAGTTCTTC . TRBJ2-1 TRBV7-8 .
CASSTIGQGNTGELFF TGTGCCAGTAGTACTATTGGACAGGGGAACACCGGGGAGCTGTTTTTT TRBD1 TRBJ2-2 TRBV19 .
CASSLGDGANVLTF TGTGCCAGCAGCTTAGGAGACGGGGCCAACGTCCTGACTTTC . TRBJ2-6 TRBV5-4 .
CASSYGARGDNEQFF TGTGCCAGCAGTTATGGAGCCAGGGGGGACAATGAGCAGTTCTTC . TRBJ2-1 TRBV6-5 .
CASSSTFGYEQYF TGTGCCAGCAGCTCCACCTTCGGCTACGAGCAGTACTTC . TRBJ2-7 TRBV7-8 .
CASSFLTPNTEAFF TGTGCCAGCAGCTTCCTCACACCAAACACTGAAGCTTTCTTT . TRBJ1-1 TRBV5-6 .
CASSLQGGAKNIQYF TGTGCCAGCAGTTTACAAGGCGGGGCCAAAAACATTCAGTACTTC . TRBJ2-4 TRBV27 .
CASSQEYRGPGEKLFF TGTGCCAGCAGCCAGGAATACAGGGGCCCCGGTGAAAAACTGTTTTTT TRBD1 TRBJ1-4 TRBV14 .